This entry is about one T cell receptor beta chain. Its cognate antigen is unknown. V was cut by 4 bases and J by 0 bases, with 7 bases left in between. Looked up from germline, CDR1 is SNHLY and CDR2 is FYNNEI. The CDR3 runs 13 residues. The data derive from a study of OX40 agonist ivuxolimab in advanced cancers. Study-wide background: Patients' therapy was ivuxolimab, an antibody that acts as an agonist of OX40 (CD134). Regarding the study as a whole: More expanded clones were found, on average, in CD8+ than in CD4+ T cells.

This table comes from immunoSEQ multiplex PCR, and its TCRdb copy is limited to in-frame clones, with some not included. The top ten hold 5% of the sample, which has 69,000 or so clones, 82% seen once. The chain employs TRBV2 and TRBJ2-7; D gene unclear. The TCR comes from an adult with an advanced solid tumor such as melanoma, head and neck, liver or kidney cancer. Sequencing used CD4+ or CD8+ T cells sorted from blood, obtained in a trial of the OX40 agonist ivuxolimab. The CDR3 coding sequence is TGTGCCAGCAGTGGGGCCCACTCCTACGAGCAGTACTTC. Translation gives CASSGAHSYEQYF.